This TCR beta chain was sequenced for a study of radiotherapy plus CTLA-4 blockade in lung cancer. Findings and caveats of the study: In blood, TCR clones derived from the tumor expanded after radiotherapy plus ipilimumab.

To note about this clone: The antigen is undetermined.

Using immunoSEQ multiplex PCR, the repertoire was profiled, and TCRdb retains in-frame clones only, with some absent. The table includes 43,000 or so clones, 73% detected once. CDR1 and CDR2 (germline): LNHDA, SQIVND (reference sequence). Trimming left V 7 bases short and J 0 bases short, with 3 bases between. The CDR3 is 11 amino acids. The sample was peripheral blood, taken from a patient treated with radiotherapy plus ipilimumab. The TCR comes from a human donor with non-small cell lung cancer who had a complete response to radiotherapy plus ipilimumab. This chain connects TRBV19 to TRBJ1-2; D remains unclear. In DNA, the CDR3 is TGTGCCAGTAATACTAACTATGGCTACACCTTC. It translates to CASNTNYGYTF.